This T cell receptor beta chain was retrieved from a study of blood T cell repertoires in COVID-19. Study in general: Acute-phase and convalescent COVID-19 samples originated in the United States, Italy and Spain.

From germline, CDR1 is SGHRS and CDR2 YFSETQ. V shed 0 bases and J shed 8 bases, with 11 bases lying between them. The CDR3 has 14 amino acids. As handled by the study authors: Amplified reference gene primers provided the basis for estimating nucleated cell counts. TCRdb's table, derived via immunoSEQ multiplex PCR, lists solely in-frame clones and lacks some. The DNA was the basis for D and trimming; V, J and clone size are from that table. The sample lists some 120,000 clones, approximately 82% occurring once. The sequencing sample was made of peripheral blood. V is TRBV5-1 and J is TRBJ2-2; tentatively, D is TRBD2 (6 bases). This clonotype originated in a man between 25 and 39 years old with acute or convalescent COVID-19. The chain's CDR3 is CASSLGGGEGELFF. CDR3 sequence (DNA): TGCGCCAGCAGCTTGGGAGGCGGGGAAGGGGAGCTGTTTTTT.